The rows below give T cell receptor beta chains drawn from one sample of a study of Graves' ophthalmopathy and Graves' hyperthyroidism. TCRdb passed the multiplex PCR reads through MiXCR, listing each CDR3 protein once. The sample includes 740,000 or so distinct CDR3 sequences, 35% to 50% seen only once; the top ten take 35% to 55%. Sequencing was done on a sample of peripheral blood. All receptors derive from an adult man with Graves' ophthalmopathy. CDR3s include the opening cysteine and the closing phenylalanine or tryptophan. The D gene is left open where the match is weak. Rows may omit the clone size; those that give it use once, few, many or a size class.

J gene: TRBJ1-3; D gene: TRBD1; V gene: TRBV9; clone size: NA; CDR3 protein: CASSGEGASSGNTIYF; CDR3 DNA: TGTGCCAGCAGCGGGGAGGGGGCGAGCTCTGGAAACACCATATATTTT
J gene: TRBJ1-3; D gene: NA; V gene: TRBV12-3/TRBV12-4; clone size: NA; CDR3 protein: CASSRNPGSSGNTIYF; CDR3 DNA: TGTGCCAGCAGCCGAAATCCAGGGTCCTCTGGAAACACCATATATTTT
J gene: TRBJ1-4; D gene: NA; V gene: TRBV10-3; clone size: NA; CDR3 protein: CAISVEGTKLF; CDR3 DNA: TGTGCCATCAGTGTAGAGGGGACAAAGCTTTTT
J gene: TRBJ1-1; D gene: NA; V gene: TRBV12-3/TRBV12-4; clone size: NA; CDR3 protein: CASSSRTLPVPEAFF; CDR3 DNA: TGTGCCAGCAGTTCTAGGACCCTACCCGTGCCTGAAGCTTTCTTT
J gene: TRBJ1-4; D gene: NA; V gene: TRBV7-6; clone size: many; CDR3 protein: CASSLSSQAGVGKLFF; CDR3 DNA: TGTGCCAGCAGCTTGTCTTCTCAGGCTGGCGTCGGAAAACTGTTTTTT
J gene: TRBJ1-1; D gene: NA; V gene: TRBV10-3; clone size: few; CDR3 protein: CASSYSRGKNTEAFF; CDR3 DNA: TGTGCCAGCAGTTATTCGCGGGGAAAGAACACTGAAGCTTTCTTT
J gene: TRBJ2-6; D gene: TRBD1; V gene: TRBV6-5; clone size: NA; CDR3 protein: CASSWGQGISGANVLTF; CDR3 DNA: TGTGCCAGCAGTTGGGGACAGGGAATCTCTGGGGCCAACGTCCTGACTTTC
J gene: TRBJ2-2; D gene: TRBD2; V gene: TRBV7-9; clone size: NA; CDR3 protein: CASSFAGGPTGELFF; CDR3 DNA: TGTGCCAGCAGCTTTGCGGGGGGGCCCACCGGGGAGCTGTTTTTT
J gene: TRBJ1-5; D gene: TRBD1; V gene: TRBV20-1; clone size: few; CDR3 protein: CSADTDRGRQPQHF; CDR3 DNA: TGCAGTGCTGACACCGACAGGGGGCGTCAGCCCCAGCATTTT
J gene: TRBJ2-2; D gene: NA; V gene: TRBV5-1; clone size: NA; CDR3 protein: CASSPGGYTGELFF; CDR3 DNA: TGCGCCAGCAGCCCCGGGGGTTACACCGGGGAGCTGTTTTTT
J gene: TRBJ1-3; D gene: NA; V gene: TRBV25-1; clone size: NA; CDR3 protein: CASSEPSGKAGNTIYF; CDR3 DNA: TGTGCCAGCAGTGAACCCTCGGGCAAGGCTGGAAACACCATATATTTT
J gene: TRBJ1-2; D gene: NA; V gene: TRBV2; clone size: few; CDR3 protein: CASVVQGGGYTF; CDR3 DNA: TGTGCCAGCGTAGTACAAGGCGGTGGCTACACCTTC
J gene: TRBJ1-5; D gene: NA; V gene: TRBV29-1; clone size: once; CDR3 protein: CSVEQGRQPQHF; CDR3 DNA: TGCAGCGTTGAACAGGGGCGACAGCCCCAGCATTTT
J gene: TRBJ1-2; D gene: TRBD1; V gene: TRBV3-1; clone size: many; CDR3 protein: CASRRGQGLYGYTF; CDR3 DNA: TGTGCCAGCAGACGAGGACAGGGCCTATATGGCTACACCTTC
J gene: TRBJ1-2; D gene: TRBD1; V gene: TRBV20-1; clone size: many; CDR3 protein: CSARKTGAVDYTF; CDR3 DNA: TGCAGTGCTCGGAAGACAGGGGCGGTAGACTACACCTTC
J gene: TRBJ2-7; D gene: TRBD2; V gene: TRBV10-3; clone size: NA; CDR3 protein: CASSYQREFEQYF; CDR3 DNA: TGTGCCAGCAGTTACCAGCGGGAATTCGAGCAGTACTTC
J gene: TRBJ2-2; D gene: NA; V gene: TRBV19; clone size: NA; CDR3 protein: CASSTRDTLTTTGELFF; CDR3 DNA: TGTGCCAGTAGTACTCGGGACACCCTAACCACCACCGGGGAGCTGTTTTTT
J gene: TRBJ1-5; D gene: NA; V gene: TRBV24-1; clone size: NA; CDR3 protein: CATSDPGIRNQPQHF; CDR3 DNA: TGTGCCACCAGTGACCCCGGGATACGCAATCAGCCCCAGCATTTT
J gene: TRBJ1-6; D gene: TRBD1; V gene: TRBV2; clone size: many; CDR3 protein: CASSDYRGTDSPLHF; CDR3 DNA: TGTGCCAGCAGTGATTACAGGGGGACGGATTCACCCCTCCACTTT
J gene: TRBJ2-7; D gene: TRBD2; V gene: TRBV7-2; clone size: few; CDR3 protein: CASSSTGTSGSYEQYF; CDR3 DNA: TGTGCCAGCAGCTCGACCGGGACTAGCGGCTCCTACGAGCAGTACTTC
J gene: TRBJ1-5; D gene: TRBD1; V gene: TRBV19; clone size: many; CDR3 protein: CASSLRSGTGNQPQHF; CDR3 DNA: TGTGCCAGTAGCTTGAGGTCCGGGACAGGGAATCAGCCCCAGCATTTT
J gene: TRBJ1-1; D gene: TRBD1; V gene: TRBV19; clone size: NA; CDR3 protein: CASSILWGQGAEAFF; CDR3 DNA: TGTGCCAGTAGTATTTTATGGGGACAGGGAGCTGAAGCTTTCTTT
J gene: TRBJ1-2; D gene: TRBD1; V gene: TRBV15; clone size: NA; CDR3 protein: CATSRGQGDTGRGYTF; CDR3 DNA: TGTGCCACCAGCAGAGGACAGGGGGACACCGGTCGTGGCTACACCTTC
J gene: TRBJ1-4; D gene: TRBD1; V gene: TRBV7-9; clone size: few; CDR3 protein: CASSFYRGRNEKLFF; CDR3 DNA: TGTGCCAGCAGCTTCTACAGGGGACGAAATGAAAAACTGTTTTTT
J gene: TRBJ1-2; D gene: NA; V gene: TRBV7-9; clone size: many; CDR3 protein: CASSPLGTDYGYTF; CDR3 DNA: TGTGCCAGCAGCCCGCTCGGGACGGACTATGGCTACACCTTC
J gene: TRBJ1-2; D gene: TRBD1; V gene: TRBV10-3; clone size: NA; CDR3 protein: CPISIGQGETYGYTF; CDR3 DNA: TGTCCCATCAGTATTGGACAGGGAGAGACCTACGGCTACACCTTC
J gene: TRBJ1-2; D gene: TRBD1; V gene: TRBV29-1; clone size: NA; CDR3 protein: CSVEDQVTGTGGYGYTF; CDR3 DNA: TGCAGCGTTGAGGATCAGGTCACCGGGACAGGAGGCTATGGCTACACCTTC
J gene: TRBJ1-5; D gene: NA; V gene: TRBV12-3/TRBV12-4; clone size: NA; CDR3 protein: CASTLGLNQPQHF; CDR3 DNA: TGTGCCAGCACCCTCGGGCTGAATCAGCCCCAGCATTTT
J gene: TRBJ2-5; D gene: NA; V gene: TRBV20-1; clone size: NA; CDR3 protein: CSARDRRGAGTQYF; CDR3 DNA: TGCAGTGCTAGAGATCGACGGGGGGCGGGGACCCAGTACTTC
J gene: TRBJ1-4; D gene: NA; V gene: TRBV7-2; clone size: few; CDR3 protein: CASSLSQRNEKLFF; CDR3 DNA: TGTGCCAGCAGTTTATCCCAGCGTAATGAAAAACTGTTTTTT
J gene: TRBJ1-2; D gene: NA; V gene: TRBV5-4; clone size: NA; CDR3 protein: CASSRPSPGLNGYTF; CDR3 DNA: TGCGCCAGCAGCCGCCCGTCTCCCGGCCTAAATGGCTACACCTTC
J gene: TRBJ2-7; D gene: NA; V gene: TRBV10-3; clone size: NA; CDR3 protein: CAISPGYSYEQYF; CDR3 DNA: TGTGCCATCAGTCCCGGGTACTCCTACGAGCAGTACTTC
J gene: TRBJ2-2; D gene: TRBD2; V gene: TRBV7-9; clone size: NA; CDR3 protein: CASSPQQGGTSGPNTGELFF; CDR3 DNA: TGTGCCAGCAGCCCGCAACAAGGGGGTACTAGCGGGCCGAACACCGGGGAGCTGTTTTTT
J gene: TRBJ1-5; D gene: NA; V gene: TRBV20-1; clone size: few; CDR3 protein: CSARDRKGGGQPQHF; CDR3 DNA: TGCAGTGCTAGAGATAGGAAAGGGGGAGGACAGCCCCAGCATTTT
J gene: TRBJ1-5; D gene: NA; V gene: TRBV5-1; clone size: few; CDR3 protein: CASSAGTESQPQHF; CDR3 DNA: TGCGCCAGCAGCGCCGGGACGGAAAGTCAGCCCCAGCATTTT
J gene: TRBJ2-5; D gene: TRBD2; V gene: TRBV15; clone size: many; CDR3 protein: CATSRGAGGQETQYF; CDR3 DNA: TGTGCCACCAGCAGAGGGGCGGGGGGCCAAGAGACCCAGTACTTC
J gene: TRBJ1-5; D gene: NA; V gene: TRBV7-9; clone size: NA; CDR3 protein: CASSSRKSQPQHF; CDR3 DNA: TGTGCCAGCAGCTCCAGGAAGAGTCAGCCCCAGCATTTT
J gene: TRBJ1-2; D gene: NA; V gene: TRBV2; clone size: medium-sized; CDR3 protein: CASSGLDRYGYTF; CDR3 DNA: TGTGCCAGCAGTGGGTTGGATCGCTATGGCTACACCTTC
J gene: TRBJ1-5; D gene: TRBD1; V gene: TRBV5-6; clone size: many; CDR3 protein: CASSETGNSNQPQHF; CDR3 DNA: TGTGCCAGCAGCGAGACAGGGAACAGCAATCAGCCCCAGCATTTT
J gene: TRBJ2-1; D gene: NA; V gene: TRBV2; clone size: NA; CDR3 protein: CASSEGSSDEQFF; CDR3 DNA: TGTGCCAGCAGTGAAGGTTCTAGCGATGAGCAGTTCTTC
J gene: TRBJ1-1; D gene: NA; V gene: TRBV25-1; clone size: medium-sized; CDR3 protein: CASSARQAPFGAFF; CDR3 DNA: TGTGCCAGCAGTGCTCGACAGGCACCCTTTGGAGCTTTCTTT
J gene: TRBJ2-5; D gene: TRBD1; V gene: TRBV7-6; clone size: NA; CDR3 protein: CASSPNDGTETQETQYF; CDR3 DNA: TGTGCCAGCAGCCCTAACGACGGGACAGAAACCCAAGAGACCCAGTACTTC
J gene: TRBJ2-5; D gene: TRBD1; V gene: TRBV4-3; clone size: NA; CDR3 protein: CASSQGTGVLETQYF; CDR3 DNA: TGCGCCAGCAGCCAAGGGACAGGGGTTCTGGAGACCCAGTACTTC
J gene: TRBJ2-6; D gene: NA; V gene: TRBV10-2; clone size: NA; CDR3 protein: CASSTSTGHSGANVLTF; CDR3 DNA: TGCGCCAGCAGTACATCGACAGGCCACTCTGGGGCCAACGTCCTGACTTTC
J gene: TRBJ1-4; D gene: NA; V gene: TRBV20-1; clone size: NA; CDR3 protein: CSARDLRSREGTNEKLFF; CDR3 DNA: TGCAGTGCTAGAGATTTACGGAGCAGGGAAGGAACTAATGAAAAACTGTTTTTT
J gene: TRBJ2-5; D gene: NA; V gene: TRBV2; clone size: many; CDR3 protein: CASSYFSEGETQYF; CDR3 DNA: TGTGCCAGCAGTTACTTCTCTGAAGGGGAGACCCAGTACTTC
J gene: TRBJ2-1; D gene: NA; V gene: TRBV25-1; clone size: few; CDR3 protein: CASSIHSDNEQFF; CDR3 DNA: TGTGCCAGCAGTATCCACTCGGACAATGAGCAGTTCTTC